The 22 T cell receptor beta chains presented below share a single source sample, sequenced in a study of CD8 T cells in ankylosing spondylitis. What these receptors recognize is not known. Study-wide results and caveats: A motif of 7 to 9 highly homologous TCR beta variants was seen as apparently characteristic of ankylosing spondylitis blood.

TCRdb re-analysed the 5' RACE reads in MiXCR, keeping a single row per CDR3 protein. The table has 800,000 to 900,000 distinct CDR3 sequences, approximately 12% seen once; the top ten hold 0.51%. The specimen was blood, either unsorted or a sorted T cell fraction (not recorded which). These receptors came from a male donor with ankylosing spondylitis.

The chain uses TRBV20-1 and TRBJ1-2; 10 positions agree with TRBD1. V dropped 4 bases and J dropped 6; count of bases not matched to a gene: 5. The V gene's germline CDR1 is DFQATT and CDR2 SNEGSKA (reference sequence). The CDR3 sequence is 13 residues long. The CDR3 bases are TGCAGTGCTACGACCGGGACAGGGGATGGCTACACCTTC. Its translation: CSATTGTGDGYTF.

This clonotype appeared a few times. The chain couples TRBV20-1 to TRBJ2-1; 8 bases match TRBD1. The V and J ends lost 3 bases and 5 bases, in that order; junction bases with no gene match: 9. The V gene's germline CDR1 is DFQATT and CDR2 SNEGSKA (reference sequence). This CDR3 contains 15 residues. CDR3 in amino acids: CSASSRQGRHNEQFF. DNA of the CDR3: TGCAGTGCTAGTAGCCGACAGGGGCGCCACAATGAGCAGTTCTTC.

The chain combines TRBV2 with TRBJ2-1; D is ambiguous. V lost 4 bases and J lost 3, with 10 bases in between. CDR1 is SNHLY, CDR2 FYNNEI, per germline. The CDR3 spans 14 residues. The CDR3 spells CASSGQPGYNEQFF. The DNA for the CDR3 is TGTGCCAGCAGTGGCCAGCCCGGCTACAATGAGCAGTTCTTC.

The chain combines TRBV10-3 with TRBJ2-7, with D possibly being TRBD1 (6 bases). The CDR3 consists of 11 residues. The ends were cut back, 10 bases at V and 2 bases at J, with 9 bases in the middle. Germline lookup yields CDR1 ENHRY and CDR2 SYGVKD. In DNA, the CDR3 is TGTGCCACCCGGACAGCCTACGAGCAGTACTTC. It yields the protein CATRTAYEQYF.

In its sample, this clonotype was seen many times. This sequence joins TRBV29-1 and TRBJ2-3; D is undetermined. This CDR3 has 13 residues. V shed 5 bases and J shed 0 bases, with 9 bases lying between them. CDR1 is SQVTM and CDR2 is ANQGSEA in the germline V gene. In nucleotides, the CDR3 is TGCAGCGTTTGGGTCTCTAGCACAGATACGCAGTATTTT. This gives the protein CSVWVSSTDTQYF.

The table lists this clonotype with a few counts. The J gene is TRBJ2-2, the V gene TRBV5-1; TRBD1 might be the D (6 bases). The V end lost 3 bases, the J end lost 0 bases, and 15 bases lay between the germline ends. The germline gives CDR1 SGHRS, CDR2 YFSETQ. The CDR3 sequence is 17 residues long. The CDR3 spells CASSSTLTGPNTGELFF. The CDR3, as DNA: TGCGCCAGCAGCTCGACCTTGACAGGCCCGAACACCGGGGAGCTGTTTTTT.

V gene TRBV7-2 combines with J gene TRBJ2-5; the D is unclear. The CDR3 is 16 residues long. The V and J ends lost 4 bases and 1 base respectively, with 16 bases between them. Germline V gives CDR1 SGHTA, CDR2 FQGNSA. In nucleotides, the CDR3 is TGTGCCAGCAGCTCTTTCGGGCCGGTCATCCAAGAGACCCAGTACTTC. It specifies CASSSFGPVIQETQYF.

In its sample, this clonotype was seen many times. The gene calls are TRBV7-2 and TRBJ2-4; 7 bases map to TRBD2. Germline-derived CDR1 and CDR2 are SGHTA and FQGNSA. Losses at the gene ends were 3 bases for V and 13 bases for J; bases not matched to a gene: 9. This CDR3 is 13 amino acids long. CDR3 residues: CASSFPSGRVQYF. The CDR3 region has the DNA TGTGCCAGCAGCTTTCCTAGCGGCCGTGTGCAGTACTTC.

V is TRBV4-1 and J is TRBJ1-5; possibly TRBD1 for D (6 bases). The V gene lost 1 base and the J gene lost 3 bases, with 16 bases spanning the gap. Germline CDR1 and CDR2: MGHRA and YSYEKL. The CDR3 spans 17 residues. Here the CDR3 DNA reads TGCGCCAGCAGCCAAGTTGGCAGAGGGGGTTCCAATCAGCCCCAGCATTTT. Protein sequence: CASSQVGRGGSNQPQHF.

This clonotype was counted many times. This chain connects TRBV29-1 to TRBJ1-1, with 7 bases aligning to TRBD1. This CDR3 spans 15 amino acids. Germline loops: CDR1 SQVTM, CDR2 ANQGSEA. V was pared by 7 bases and J by 0 bases, with 11 bases of the junction left unmatched. The CDR3 spells CSALPRTGLNTEAFF. CDR3 nucleotides: TGCAGCGCCCTACCCCGGACAGGATTGAACACTGAAGCTTTCTTT. Full variable domain (outside the CDR3, taken from reference TRBV29-1 and TRBJ1-1): SAVISQKPSRDICQRGTSLTIQCQVDSQVTMMFWYRQQPGQSLTLIATANQGSEATYESGFVIDKFPISRPNLTFSTLTVSNMSPEDSSIYLCSALPRTGLNTEAFFGQGTRLTVV.

This clonotype was seen only a few times. J is TRBJ1-1 and V is TRBV20-1; a weak D match, TRBD1 (6 bases). This CDR3 is 13 amino acids long. CDR1 is DFQATT and CDR2 is SNEGSKA in the germline V gene (reference sequence). Between the trimmed V and J ends, which lost 4 bases and 5 bases, there was a span of 14 bases. DNA of the CDR3: TGCAGTGCTACCCTAGACAGGTTGACTGAAGCTTTCTTT. It yields the protein CSATLDRLTEAFF.

This clonotype appeared a few times. The gene calls are TRBV20-1 and TRBJ2-2; maybe TRBD1 (6 bases). From germline, CDR1 is DFQATT and CDR2 SNEGSKA (reference sequence). The CDR3 totals 15 residues. V dropped 0 bases and J dropped 1 base, with 9 bases sitting between them. CDR3 DNA: TGCAGTGCTAGAGATTACAGGGTGAACACCGGGGAGCTGTTTTTT. Protein sequence: CSARDYRVNTGELFF.

Only a few counts were recorded for this clonotype. The V gene is TRBV6-1, the J gene TRBJ2-3, with D perhaps TRBD2 (6 bases). The CDR3 contains 18 residues. CDR1 MNHNS and CDR2 SASEGT come from the germline V gene. V was cut by 3 bases and J by 5 bases, with 24 bases left in between. In DNA, the CDR3 is TGTGCCAGCAGTGACCTCTTGGCACCTGGGGGGATTGAAGATACGCAGTATTTT. It yields the protein CASSDLLAPGGIEDTQYF.

This clonotype was observed a handful of times. The rearrangement joins TRBV27 to TRBJ2-5; the match to TRBD2 covers 12 bases. J was trimmed by 4 bases and V by 7 bases; bases with no gene match: 7. CDR1 is MNHEY, CDR2 SMNVEV, per germline (reference sequence). The CDR3 runs to 15 residues. In nucleotides, the CDR3 is TGTGCCAGCATCTCTAGCGGGAGGGCCCGAGAGACCCAGTACTTC. Protein sequence: CASISSGRARETQYF.

This clonotype turned up a few times. This rearrangement joins TRBV7-2 to TRBJ1-1; 8 bases are shared with TRBD1. The CDR3 has 14 amino acids. Trimming took 1 base from V and 6 from J; bases not matched to a gene: 4. Germline values: CDR1 SGHTA, CDR2 FQGNSA. The CDR3 DNA reads as TGTGCCAGCAGCTTAGACAGGGGGAGGCCTGAAGCTTTCTTT. It yields the protein CASSLDRGRPEAFF. The whole variable domain, filled in from reference TRBV7-2 and TRBJ1-1, reads GAGVSQSPSNKVTEKGKDVELRCDPISGHTALYWYRQSLGQGLEFLIYFQGNSAPDKSGLPSDRFSAERTGGSVSTLTIQRTQQEDSAVYLCASSLDRGRPEAFFGQGTRLTVV.

The V call is TRBV5-1, the J call TRBJ2-7; TRBD1 matches at 8 bases. Trimming took 5 bases from V and 2 from J; bases not matched to a gene: 6. The CDR3 totals 14 residues. The germline V gene has CDR1 SGHRS and CDR2 YFSETQ. For the CDR3, the DNA is TGCGCCAGCAGTTACCAGGGGGCCACCTACGAGCAGTACTTC. Its translation: CASSYQGATYEQYF.

The chain couples TRBV5-1 to TRBJ1-2; 8 bases fit TRBD1. The length of the CDR3 is 13 residues. The J segment lost 5 bases and the V segment lost 7 bases, leaving 7 bases of the junction unmatched. Germline-derived CDR1 and CDR2 are SGHRS and YFSETQ. The CDR3: CASGRQGTYGYTF. DNA for the CDR3: TGCGCCAGCGGAAGACAGGGGACATATGGCTACACCTTC.

This clonotype was observed at least ten times. This chain joins TRBV29-1 and TRBJ2-3; D remains unclear. The CDR3 runs 11 residues. Trimming shortened V by 8 bases and J by 5 bases, and 11 bases separated the two germline ends. Per germline, CDR1 SQVTM and CDR2 ANQGSEA. The CDR3 sequence is CSPTVRDTQYF. The CDR3 coding sequence is TGCAGCCCGACCGTGAGAGATACGCAGTATTTT.

The rearrangement uses TRBV29-1 and TRBJ1-1; D is ambiguous. The germline V and J ends were trimmed by 4 bases and 8 bases, with 8 bases remaining between them. CDR3 length equals 10 residues. Germline-derived CDR1 and CDR2 are SQVTM and ANQGSEA. CDR3 loop: CSVVKREAFF. The CDR3 nucleotides read TGCAGCGTTGTCAAGAGGGAAGCTTTCTTT.

This clonotype was detected many times. The chain carries TRBV5-6 and TRBJ1-5; D unresolved. This CDR3 comprises 12 residues. Germline V gene data show CDR1 as SGHDT and CDR2 as YYEEEE. V was shortened by 2 bases and J by 4 bases, with 4 bases between the two germline ends. The CDR3 DNA reads as TGTGCCAGCAGCTTAAGGAATCAGCCCCAGCATTTT. As protein: CASSLRNQPQHF.

This clonotype was picked up a small number of times. The chain combines TRBV20-1 with TRBJ2-3; a weak D match, TRBD2 (6 bases). CDR1 is DFQATT, CDR2 SNEGSKA, per germline (reference sequence). V was cut by 6 bases and J by 1 base, with 14 bases left in between. CDR3 size: 14 residues. This chain's CDR3 is CSAWPPGGTDTQYF. The CDR3 bases are TGCAGTGCGTGGCCCCCGGGAGGCACAGATACGCAGTATTTT.

The chain uses TRBV20-1 and TRBJ1-6; TRBD1 matches at 10 bases. The germline gives CDR1 DFQATT, CDR2 SNEGSKA (reference sequence). Trimming cost V 8 bases and J 7 bases; bases outside gene matches: 8. This CDR3 is 14 amino acids long. CDR3 nucleotide sequence: TGCAGTCCCTTTCGACAGGGGGCAAATTCACCCCTCCACTTT. This translates into CSPFRQGANSPLHF.